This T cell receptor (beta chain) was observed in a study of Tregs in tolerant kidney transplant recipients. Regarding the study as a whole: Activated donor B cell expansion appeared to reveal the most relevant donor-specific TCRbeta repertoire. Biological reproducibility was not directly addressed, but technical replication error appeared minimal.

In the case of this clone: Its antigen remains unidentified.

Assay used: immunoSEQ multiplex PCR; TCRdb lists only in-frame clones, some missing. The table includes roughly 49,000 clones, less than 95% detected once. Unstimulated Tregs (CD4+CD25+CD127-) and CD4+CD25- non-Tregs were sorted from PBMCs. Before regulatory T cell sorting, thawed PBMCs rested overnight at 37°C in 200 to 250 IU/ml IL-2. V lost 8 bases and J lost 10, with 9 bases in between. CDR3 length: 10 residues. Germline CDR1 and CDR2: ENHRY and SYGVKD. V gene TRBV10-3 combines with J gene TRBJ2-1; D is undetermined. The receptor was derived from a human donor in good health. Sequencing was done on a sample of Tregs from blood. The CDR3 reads CAIGALEQFF. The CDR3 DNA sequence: TGTGCCATCGGCGCATTGGAGCAGTTCTTC.